These T cell receptor beta chains were read from a single sample in a study of blood T cell repertoires in COVID-19. Only in-frame clones appear in the TCRdb table, and some are missing; sequencing was by immunoSEQ multiplex PCR. In the table there are roughly 30,000 clones, around 72% of which are singletons. The sequenced sample consisted of peripheral blood. These TCRs come from a boy aged 2 to 9 with active or convalescent COVID-19. CDR3s include the opening cysteine and the closing phenylalanine or tryptophan. Rows give clone size only sometimes, using once, few, many, or a class for an expanded clone.

j_call: TRBJ2-5; v_call: TRBV7-2; clone_size: -; cdr3_aa: CASSPGIRETQYF
j_call: TRBJ2-3; v_call: TRBV7-2; clone_size: -; cdr3_aa: CASSLSGSPSDTQYF
j_call: TRBJ2-5; v_call: TRBV19; clone_size: -; cdr3_aa: CASSARAQKETQYF
j_call: TRBJ1-2; v_call: TRBV11-2; clone_size: -; cdr3_aa: CASSSEGPQSYTF
j_call: TRBJ1-6; v_call: TRBV19; clone_size: -; cdr3_aa: CASSPGTGLHNSPLHF
j_call: TRBJ1-2; v_call: TRBV12-3/TRBV12-4; clone_size: -; cdr3_aa: CASSITGNYGYTF
j_call: TRBJ2-5; v_call: TRBV5-1; clone_size: once; cdr3_aa: CASSTGLAGGPLVETQYF
j_call: TRBJ1-1; v_call: TRBV28; clone_size: -; cdr3_aa: CASKGTLNTEAFF
j_call: TRBJ2-3; v_call: TRBV19; clone_size: -; cdr3_aa: CASSQISTDTQYF
j_call: TRBJ2-1; v_call: TRBV9; clone_size: -; cdr3_aa: CASSVVAGVSEQFF
j_call: TRBJ2-1; v_call: TRBV21-1; clone_size: -; cdr3_aa: CASLKRGLVYNEQFF
j_call: TRBJ2-5; v_call: TRBV10-2; clone_size: many; cdr3_aa: CASKKGIGGRETQYF
j_call: TRBJ2-2; v_call: TRBV28; clone_size: -; cdr3_aa: CASSPAGLAGFAANTGELFF